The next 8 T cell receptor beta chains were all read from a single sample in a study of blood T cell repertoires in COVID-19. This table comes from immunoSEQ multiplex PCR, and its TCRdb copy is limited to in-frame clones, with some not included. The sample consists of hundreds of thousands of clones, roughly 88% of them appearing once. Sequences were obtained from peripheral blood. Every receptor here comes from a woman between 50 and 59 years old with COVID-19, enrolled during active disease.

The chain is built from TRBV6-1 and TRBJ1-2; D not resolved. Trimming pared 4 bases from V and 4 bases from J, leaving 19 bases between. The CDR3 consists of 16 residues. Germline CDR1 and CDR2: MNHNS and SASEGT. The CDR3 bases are TGTGCCAGCAGTGTATCGGGTCAATTTTATTTCTATGGCTACACCTTC. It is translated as CASSVSGQFYFYGYTF.

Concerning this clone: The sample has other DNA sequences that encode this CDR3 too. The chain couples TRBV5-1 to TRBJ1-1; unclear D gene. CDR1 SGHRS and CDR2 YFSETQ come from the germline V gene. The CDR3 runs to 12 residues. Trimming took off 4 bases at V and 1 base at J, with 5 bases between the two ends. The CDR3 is CASSRSNTEAFF. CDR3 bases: TGCGCCAGCAGCCGGTCGAACACTGAAGCTTTCTTT.

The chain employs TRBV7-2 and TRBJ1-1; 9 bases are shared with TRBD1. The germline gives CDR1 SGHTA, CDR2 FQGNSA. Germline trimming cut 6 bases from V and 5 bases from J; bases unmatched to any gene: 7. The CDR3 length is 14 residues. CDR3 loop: CASSLRDRVTEAFF. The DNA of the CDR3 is TGTGCCAGCAGTCTCCGGGACAGGGTGACTGAAGCTTTCTTT.

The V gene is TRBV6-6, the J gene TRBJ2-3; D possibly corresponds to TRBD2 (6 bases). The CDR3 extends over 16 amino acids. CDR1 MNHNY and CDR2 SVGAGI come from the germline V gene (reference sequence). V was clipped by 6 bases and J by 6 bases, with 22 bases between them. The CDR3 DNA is TGTGCCAGCAGACCTACCCTAGCGCGAACCCCCGATACGCAGTATTTT. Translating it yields CASRPTLARTPDTQYF.

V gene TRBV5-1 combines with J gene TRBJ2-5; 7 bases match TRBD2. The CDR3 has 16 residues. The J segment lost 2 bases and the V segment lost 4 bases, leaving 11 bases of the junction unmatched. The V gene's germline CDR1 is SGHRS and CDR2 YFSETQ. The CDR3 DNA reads TGCGCCAGCAGCCGTTTTTCGGGGGGATCTCAAGAGACCCAGTACTTC. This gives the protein CASSRFSGGSQETQYF.

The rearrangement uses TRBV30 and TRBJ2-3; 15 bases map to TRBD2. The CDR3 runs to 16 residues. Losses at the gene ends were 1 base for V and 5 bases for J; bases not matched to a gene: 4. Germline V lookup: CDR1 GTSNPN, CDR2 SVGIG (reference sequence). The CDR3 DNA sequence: TGTGCCTGGAGTGGAGGACTAGCGGGGGGGCAAGATACGCAGTATTTT. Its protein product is CAWSGGLAGGQDTQYF.

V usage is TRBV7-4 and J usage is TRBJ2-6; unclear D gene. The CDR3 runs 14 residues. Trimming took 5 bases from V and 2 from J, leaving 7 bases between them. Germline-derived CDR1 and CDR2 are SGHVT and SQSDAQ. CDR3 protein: CASSLSTGANVLTF. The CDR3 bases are TGTGCCAGCAGCCTTAGTACTGGGGCCAACGTCCTGACTTTC.

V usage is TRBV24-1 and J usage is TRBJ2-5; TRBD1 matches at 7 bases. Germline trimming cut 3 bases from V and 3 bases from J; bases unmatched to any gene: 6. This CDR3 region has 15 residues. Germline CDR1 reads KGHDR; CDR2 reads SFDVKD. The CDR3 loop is CATSDPGQAEETQYF. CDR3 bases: TGTGCCACCAGTGATCCCGGACAGGCCGAAGAGACCCAGTACTTC.